Below are 8 T cell receptor beta chains sequenced from a single sample in a study of T cells in Graves' hyperthyroidism and ophthalmopathy. RNA transcripts were the template for amplifying TCR beta CDR3 regions. Using the HTBI primer set, a first-round RT-PCR was run on the TCR CDR3. TCRdb analysed the multiplex PCR reads with MiXCR anew, one entry per CDR3 protein. Among 300,000 to 450,000 distinct CDR3 sequences listed, around 20% were seen once. Sequencing was carried out using blood. These receptors all come from a young man with Graves' ophthalmopathy.

This clonotype was observed a handful of times. The V and J genes are TRBV4-1 and TRBJ2-2, with D possibly TRBD2 on 5 matching bases. Trimming took off 0 bases at V and 6 bases at J, with 11 bases between the two ends. This CDR3 has 15 residues. Germline V gene data show CDR1 as MGHRA and CDR2 as YSYEKL. The CDR3 DNA reads TGCGCCAGCAGCCAAGAAGGGAGAGCCGCCGGGGAGCTGTTTTTT. Its translation is CASSQEGRAAGELFF.

This clonotype was detected many times. The V call is TRBV11-3, the J call TRBJ1-1; 9 nucleotides agree with TRBD1. The CDR3 covers 15 residues. Germline CDR1 SGHNT, CDR2 YENEEA. V lost 3 bases and J lost 8; bases outside the gene matches: 10. The CDR3 region has the DNA TGTGCCAGCAGCTTTAAGGACAGGGGTGGAAAGGAAGCTTTCTTT. Translation: CASSFKDRGGKEAFF.

The gene calls are TRBV19 and TRBJ1-4; D call uncertain. CDR1 LNHDA and CDR2 SQIVND come from the germline V gene (reference sequence). There are 14 residues in the CDR3. V was trimmed by 3 bases and J by 6 bases, leaving 11 bases between them. The CDR3 here is CASSIGVRDEKLFF. Written as DNA, the CDR3 is TGTGCCAGTAGTATTGGGGTCCGGGATGAAAAACTGTTTTTT.

The V and J genes are TRBV4-1 and TRBJ2-7, with 7 bases fitting TRBD1. TRBJ2-1 matches the DNA end more closely, so the J call is doubtful. This CDR3 spans 13 amino acids. CDR1 is MGHRA, CDR2 YSYEKL, per germline. The CDR3 sequence: CASSHGTAYEQFF. Written as DNA, the CDR3 is TGCGCCAGCAGCCACGGGACAGCCTACGAGCAGTTCTTC.

This chain joins TRBV5-1 and TRBJ2-1; TRBD2 matches 7 bases. Germline V gene data show CDR1 as SGHRS and CDR2 as YFSETQ. J lost 0 bases, V lost 4 bases, and 4 bases had no gene match. The CDR3 consists of 15 residues. CDR3 in amino acids: CASSPRDYSYNEQFF. CDR3 nucleotides: TGCGCCAGCAGCCCCCGGGACTACTCCTACAATGAGCAGTTCTTC. The variable domain in full, completed from reference TRBV5-1 and TRBJ2-1, reads KAGVTQTPRYLIKTRGQQVTLSCSPISGHRSVSWYQQTPGQGLQFLFEYFSETQRNKGNFPGRFSGRQFSNSRSEMNVSTLELGDSALYLCASSPRDYSYNEQFFGPGTRLTVL.

This clonotype was detected ten times or more. This sequence joins TRBV5-1 and TRBJ1-1, with TRBD1 as a possible D gene (5 bases). With 4 bases removed from V and 3 bases from J, the gap between germline ends came to 10 bases. In germline, CDR1 is SGHRS, CDR2 YFSETQ. The CDR3 consists of 13 residues. The CDR3: CASSVGEYTEAFF. CDR3 coding DNA: TGCGCCAGCAGCGTAGGGGAATACACTGAAGCTTTCTTT.

In DNA, the CDR3 is TGTGCCAGCCAAAGACTATCTGGAAACACCATATATTTT. This sequence encodes CASQRLSGNTIYF. The V call is TRBV12-3 or TRBV12-4, the J call TRBJ1-3; the D is unclear. Trimming removed 8 bases from V and 1 base from J, with 9 bases in between. The CDR3 runs to 13 residues.

As concerns this clonotype: With a much larger clone just one base away, this may be a read error. The chain links TRBV5-1 to TRBJ2-1; D may be TRBD1 or TRBD2 (5 bases each). V dropped 5 bases and J dropped 12 bases, with 15 bases sitting between them. The germline V gene encodes CDR1 SGHRS and CDR2 YFSETQ. This CDR3 spans 12 amino acids. The CDR3 DNA is TGCGCCAGCAGGGAAGACCGGGGCGGGCAGTTCTTC. As protein: CASREDRGGQFF.